Sequencing of this TCR beta chain was carried out in a study of T cell repertoires in cytomegalovirus infection. Across the whole study: Epitope selection comprised recently identified HLA-C-restricted CMV epitopes and well-studied HLA-B-restricted CMV epitopes. Carrying CMV and the relevant HLA type showed in public TCR beta signatures.

V was trimmed by 1 base and J by 5 bases, leaving 11 bases between them. Looked up from germline, CDR1 is LGHNA and CDR2 is YSLEER. This CDR3 is 14 amino acids long. General observations from the study: Carriers of CMV and the relevant HLA type were discriminated by public TCR beta frequency. The ex vivo response was dominated by HLA-C-restricted CMV-specific TCR beta clonotypes.

TCRdb called the reads again in MiXCR, with one record for every CDR3 protein. The sample lists about 890,000 distinct CDR3 sequences; around 30% were seen once. Note on this clonotype: Its cognate antigen is unknown.

Here the sequenced sample was cultured CD8+ T cells from PBMCs, taken from culture after CMV antigen stimulation. V is TRBV4-3 and J is TRBJ1-2, with a weak D call TRBD1 (5 bases). This clonotype was sampled from a human donor in good health (CMV status not recorded). Some clones in this sample may be carry-over from other donors' samples. The CDR3, as DNA: TGCGCCAGCAGCCAAGGCCTCGCAGGGTATGGCTACACCTTC. Encoded protein: CASSQGLAGYGYTF.